The 9 T cell receptor beta chains below all came from one sample that was sequenced in a study of T cell responses to AZD1222 COVID-19 vaccine. Method: immunoSEQ multiplex PCR; TCRdb's copy keeps in-frame clones and lacks some. The sample has approximately 130,000 clones; nearly 95% are singletons. The specimen was peripheral blood, collected on day 0 of AZD1222 vaccination. The receptors come from an adult in good health.

The chain combines TRBV4-1 with TRBJ1-1; 8 positions match TRBD1. The V and J ends lost 5 bases and 4 bases, in that order; junction bases with no gene match: 12. Per germline, CDR1 MGHRA and CDR2 YSYEKL. This CDR3 region has 16 residues. The CDR3 here is CASSKGDRRTGTEAFF. The CDR3 coding sequence is TGCGCCAGCAGCAAAGGGGACAGGAGGACGGGCACTGAAGCTTTCTTT.

This sequence joins TRBV27 and TRBJ1-2; D call uncertain. CDR1 MNHEY and CDR2 SMNVEV come from the germline V gene (reference sequence). The CDR3 is 13 residues long. V was trimmed by 8 bases and J by 8 bases, leaving 18 bases between them. CDR3 amino acids: CASRNPSSWGYTF. The CDR3 coding sequence is TGTGCCAGCCGGAATCCATCCTCATGGGGCTACACCTTC.

The CDR3 DNA reads TGTGCCAGCAGTGAAGCGCTCTTCGGGGCTAACTATGGCTACACCTTC. Protein product: CASSEALFGANYGYTF. This rearrangement joins TRBV2 to TRBJ1-2; D gene uncertain. The CDR3 runs 16 residues. Germline CDR1 SNHLY, CDR2 FYNNEI. Trimming cost V 0 bases and J 0 bases, with 11 bases left between them.

V and J are TRBV2 and TRBJ1-1, with TRBD1 identical over 7 bases. Germline V gene data show CDR1 as SNHLY and CDR2 as FYNNEI. Trimming took 4 bases from V and 2 from J; bases not matched to a gene: 7. The CDR3 loop spans 15 amino acids. The CDR3: CASSGQGHVNTEAFF. In DNA, the CDR3 is TGTGCCAGCAGTGGACAGGGCCACGTCAACACTGAAGCTTTCTTT.

The DNA for the CDR3 is TGTGCCAGCAGCCCCGGTGCGGAGCAGTTCTTC. As protein: CASSPGAEQFF. This chain uses TRBV13 with TRBJ2-1, with D unclear. Germline V gene sequence: CDR1 PRHDT, CDR2 FYEKMQ (reference sequence). This CDR3 is 11 amino acids long. Trimming left V 5 bases short and J 10 bases short, with 9 bases between.

The genes are TRBV29-1 and TRBJ1-1; TRBD1 matches 11 bases. V gave up 7 bases and J gave up 3 bases; unmatched junction bases: 10. CDR1 is SQVTM and CDR2 is ANQGSEA in the germline V gene. CDR3 length equals 15 residues. In DNA form, the CDR3 reads TGCAGCGCCTGGGGACAGGGGGGATGGGACACTGAAGCTTTCTTT. It is translated as CSAWGQGGWDTEAFF.

The rearrangement uses TRBV27 and TRBJ1-4; tentative D call: TRBD1 (5 bases). In germline, CDR1 is MNHEY, CDR2 SMNVEV (reference sequence). This CDR3 comprises 15 residues. Trimming stripped 6 bases from V and 8 bases from J, with 19 bases between. CDR3 protein: CASRNIRDASEKLFF. The CDR3 coding sequence is TGTGCCAGCAGGAATATCCGGGACGCAAGCGAAAAACTGTTTTTT.

The rearrangement joins TRBV9 to TRBJ1-1; 7 bases match TRBD1. This CDR3 is 16 amino acids long. After removal of 3 bases from V and 7 bases from J, the junction contained 15 bases not matched to a gene. Germline loops: CDR1 SGDLS, CDR2 YYNGEE. The CDR3 DNA is TGTGCCAGCAGCGGGCCGACACCGGGACAGCCAATTGAAGCTTTCTTT. It yields the protein CASSGPTPGQPIEAFF.

This chain connects TRBV5-1 to TRBJ2-1; no clear D. This CDR3 spans 15 amino acids. Per germline, CDR1 SGHRS and CDR2 YFSETQ. Trimming removed 0 bases at V and 5 bases at J, with 12 bases between. In nucleotides, the CDR3 is TGCGCCAGCAGCTTGGGGAACCAGATGCACAATGAGCAGTTCTTC. Amino acids: CASSLGNQMHNEQFF.